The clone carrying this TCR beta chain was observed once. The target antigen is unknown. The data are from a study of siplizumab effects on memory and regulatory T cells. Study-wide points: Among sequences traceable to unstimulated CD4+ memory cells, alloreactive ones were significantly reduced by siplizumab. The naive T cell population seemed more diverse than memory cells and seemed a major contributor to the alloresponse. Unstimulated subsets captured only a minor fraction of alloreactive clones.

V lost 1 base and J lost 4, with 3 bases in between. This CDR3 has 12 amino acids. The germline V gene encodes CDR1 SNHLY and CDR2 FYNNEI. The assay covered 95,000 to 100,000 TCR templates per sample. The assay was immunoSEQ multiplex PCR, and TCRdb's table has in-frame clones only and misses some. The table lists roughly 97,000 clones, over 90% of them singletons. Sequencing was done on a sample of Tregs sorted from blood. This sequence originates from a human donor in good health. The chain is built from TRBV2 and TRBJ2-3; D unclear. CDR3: CASSEEADTQYF. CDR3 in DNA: TGTGCCAGCAGTGAAGAGGCAGATACGCAGTATTTT.